Listed here are 16 T cell receptor beta chains from one sample, sequenced in a study of blood T cell repertoires in COVID-19. Assay used: immunoSEQ multiplex PCR; TCRdb lists only in-frame clones, some missing. The table lists approximately 190,000 clones, around 83% of them singletons, with around 6.3% in the top ten. The sample taken for sequencing was peripheral blood. These receptors were obtained from a woman aged 40 to 50 with acute or convalescent COVID-19.

V gene TRBV4-1 combines with J gene TRBJ2-7, with 7 positions matching TRBD1. This CDR3 comprises 15 residues. V trimming: 2 bases; J trimming: 2 bases; junction bases outside the gene matches: 6. The germline V gene encodes CDR1 MGHRA and CDR2 YSYEKL. The CDR3 protein is CASSQIGGRAYEQYF. CDR3 nucleotide sequence: TGCGCCAGCAGCCAAATAGGGGGCCGAGCCTACGAGCAGTACTTC.

The rearrangement links TRBV7-8 to TRBJ2-2; no definite D call. Germline CDR1 and CDR2: SGHVS and FQNEAQ. CDR3 length equals 15 residues. V lost 0 bases and J 0 bases, leaving 5 bases between the germline ends. The CDR3 sequence is CASSLARTNTGELFF. In DNA form, the CDR3 reads TGTGCCAGCAGCTTAGCGCGCACGAACACCGGGGAGCTGTTTTTT.

J is TRBJ2-5 and V is TRBV30; TRBD2 aligns across 11 bases. The CDR3 consists of 16 residues. With V trimmed by 0 bases and J by 5 bases, 8 bases remained unmatched. Germline V lookup: CDR1 GTSNPN, CDR2 SVGIG (reference sequence). The CDR3 DNA is TGTGCCTGGAGTGTAGGTCTAGCGGGGGGCCAGGAGACCCAGTACTTC. Its translation is CAWSVGLAGGQETQYF.

The chain joins TRBV5-1 to TRBJ2-2; a possible D gene is TRBD1 (6 bases). This CDR3 region has 15 residues. Germline CDR1 is SGHRS and CDR2 is YFSETQ. V was shortened by 2 bases and J by 6 bases, with 14 bases between the two germline ends. CDR3 DNA: TGCGCCAGCAGCTTTACCACAGGGACCCCCGGGGAGCTGTTTTTT. Residues: CASSFTTGTPGELFF.

The J gene is TRBJ1-2, the V gene TRBV29-1, with D maybe TRBD1 (5 bases). CDR3 length: 11 residues. Germline CDR1 reads SQVTM; CDR2 reads ANQGSEA. With 4 bases removed from V and 2 bases from J, the gap between germline ends came to 5 bases. The CDR3 nucleotides read TGCAGCGTTGGACAGAACTATGGCTACACCTTC. Encoded protein: CSVGQNYGYTF.

The CDR3 DNA is TGTGCCAGCAGCCCAAATAGACATAGCACAGATACGCAGTATTTT. It encodes CASSPNRHSTDTQYF. This chain uses TRBV7-9 with TRBJ2-3; D gene uncertain. From germline, CDR1 is SEHNR and CDR2 FQNEAQ (reference sequence). This CDR3 region has 15 residues. The V gene lost 5 bases and the J gene lost 0 bases, with 12 bases spanning the gap. The full variable domain, completed using reference TRBV7-9 and TRBJ2-3, is DTGVSQNPRHKITKRGQNVTFRCDPISEHNRLYWYRQTLGQGPEFLTYFQNEAQLEKSRLLSDRFSAERPKGSFSTLEIQRTEQGDSAMYLCASSPNRHSTDTQYFGPGTRLTVL.

The rearrangement joins TRBV27 to TRBJ2-5, with 7 bases lining up with TRBD1. The trim removed 5 bases at V and 4 bases at J, leaving 10 bases unmatched. The CDR3 is 15 amino acids. The V gene's germline CDR1 is MNHEY and CDR2 SMNVEV (reference sequence). The CDR3 loop reads CASSQGGQLSETQYF. CDR3 in DNA: TGTGCCAGCAGTCAAGGGGGCCAATTGTCAGAGACCCAGTACTTC.

The V gene is TRBV12-3 or TRBV12-4, the J gene TRBJ2-5; 7 bases match TRBD1. The length of the CDR3 is 12 residues. J gave up 9 bases and V 5 bases, and 6 bases lay outside the gene matches. The CDR3, as DNA: TGTGCCAGCAGTCCGACAGGGCGGTCCCAGTACTTC. As protein: CASSPTGRSQYF.

The rearrangement uses TRBV2 and TRBJ1-2, with D unclear. This CDR3 region has 12 residues. Germline CDR1 SNHLY, CDR2 FYNNEI. Between the trimmed V and J ends, which lost 3 bases and 1 base, there was a span of 3 bases. As DNA, the CDR3 is TGTGCCAGCAGTGACAATAACTATGGCTACACCTTC. Its protein is CASSDNNYGYTF.

In DNA, the CDR3 is TGTGCCAGCAGCCCGCTCGACACGATGACAGGGGGTTTTGTGTCCCAGCATTTT. Translating it yields CASSPLDTMTGGFVSQHF. This rearrangement joins TRBV7-9 to TRBJ1-5, with 9 positions matching TRBD1. Germline V gives CDR1 SEHNR, CDR2 FQNEAQ (reference sequence). J lost 11 bases, V lost 5 bases, and 22 bases had no gene match. CDR3 length: 18 amino acids.

The chain uses TRBV6-6 and TRBJ1-6, with TRBD1 as a possible D gene (6 bases). This CDR3 has 15 residues. Trimming removed 6 bases from V and 9 bases from J, with 18 bases in between. In germline, CDR1 is MNHNY, CDR2 SVGAGI (reference sequence). The CDR3 region is CASSNQGIVASPLHF. The CDR3, as DNA: TGTGCCAGCAGCAACCAGGGGATAGTCGCTTCACCCCTCCACTTT.

The V gene is TRBV6-5, the J gene TRBJ2-1; a possible D gene is TRBD2 (6 bases). V was clipped by 10 bases and J by 6 bases, with 13 bases between them. Germline-derived CDR1 and CDR2 are MNHEY and SVGAGI. The CDR3 loop spans 12 amino acids. CDR3 sequence reads: CATKTSTNEQFF. The DNA for the CDR3 is TGTGCCACGAAGACTAGTACCAATGAGCAGTTCTTC.

The chain uses TRBV9 and TRBJ2-1; weak D call: TRBD2 (5 bases). The CDR3 extends over 14 amino acids. Germline values: CDR1 SGDLS, CDR2 YYNGEE. Trimming left V 5 bases short and J 4 bases short, with 13 bases between. CDR3 sequence reads: CASSPFGEYNEQFF. CDR3 bases: TGTGCCAGCAGTCCCTTTGGGGAGTACAATGAGCAGTTCTTC.

The chain carries TRBV2 and TRBJ1-6; 12 nucleotides agree with TRBD1. V gave up 6 bases and J gave up 10 bases; unmatched junction bases: 7. The CDR3 consists of 15 residues. Germline-derived CDR1 and CDR2 are SNHLY and FYNNEI. The CDR3 sequence: CASSPGTGGRSPLHF. For the CDR3, the DNA is TGTGCCAGCAGCCCCGGGACAGGGGGCCGATCACCCCTCCACTTT.

The rearrangement links TRBV2 to TRBJ1-4, with D uncertain. The V end lost 7 bases, the J end lost 8 bases, and 11 bases lay between the germline ends. The CDR3 is 12 residues long. Germline CDR1 SNHLY, CDR2 FYNNEI. The DNA of the CDR3 is TGTGCCAGCATAGCCACGGGGGAAAAACTGTTTTTT. Amino acid sequence: CASIATGEKLFF.

The rearrangement joins TRBV2 to TRBJ2-7; D ambiguous. Looked up from germline, CDR1 is SNHLY and CDR2 is FYNNEI. Trimming removed 4 bases from V and 1 base from J, with 11 bases in between. The CDR3 has 14 residues. The CDR3 DNA reads as TGTGCCAGCAGTGGACACACCAGTTCCTACGAGCAGTACTTC. It codes for CASSGHTSSYEQYF.